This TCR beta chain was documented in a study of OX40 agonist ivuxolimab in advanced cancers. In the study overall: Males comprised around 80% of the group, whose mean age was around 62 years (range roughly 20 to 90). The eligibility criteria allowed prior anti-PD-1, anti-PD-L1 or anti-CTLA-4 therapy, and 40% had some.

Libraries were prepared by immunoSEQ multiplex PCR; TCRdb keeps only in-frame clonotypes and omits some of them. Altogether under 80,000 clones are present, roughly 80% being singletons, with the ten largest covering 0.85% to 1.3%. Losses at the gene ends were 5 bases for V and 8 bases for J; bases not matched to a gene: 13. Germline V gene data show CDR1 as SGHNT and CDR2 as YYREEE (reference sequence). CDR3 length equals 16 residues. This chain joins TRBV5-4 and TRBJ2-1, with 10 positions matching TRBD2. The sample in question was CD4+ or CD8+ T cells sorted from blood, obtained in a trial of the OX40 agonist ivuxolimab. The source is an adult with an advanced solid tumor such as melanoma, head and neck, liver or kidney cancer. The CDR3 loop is CASRQKGGLAGDEQFF. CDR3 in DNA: TGTGCCAGCAGGCAGAAAGGGGGGCTAGCGGGGGATGAGCAGTTCTTC.